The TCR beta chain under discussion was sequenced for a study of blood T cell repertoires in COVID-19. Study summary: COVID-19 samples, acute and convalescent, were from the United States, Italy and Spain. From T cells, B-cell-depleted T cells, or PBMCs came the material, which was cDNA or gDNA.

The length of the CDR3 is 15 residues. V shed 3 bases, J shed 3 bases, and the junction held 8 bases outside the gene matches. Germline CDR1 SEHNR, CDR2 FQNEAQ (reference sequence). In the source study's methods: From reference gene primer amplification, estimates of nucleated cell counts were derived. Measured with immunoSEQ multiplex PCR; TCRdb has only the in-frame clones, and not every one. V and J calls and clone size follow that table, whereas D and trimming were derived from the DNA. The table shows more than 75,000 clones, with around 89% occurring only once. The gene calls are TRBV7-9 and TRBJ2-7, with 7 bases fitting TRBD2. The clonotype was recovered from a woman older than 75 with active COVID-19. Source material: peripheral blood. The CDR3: CASSLGRGEVYEQYF. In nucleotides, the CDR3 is TGTGCCAGCAGCTTGGGCCGGGGGGAGGTCTACGAGCAGTACTTC.